A single sample gave rise to the 22 T cell receptor beta chains below, sequenced in a study of OX40 agonist ivuxolimab in advanced cancers. Profiled with immunoSEQ multiplex PCR; TCRdb holds only in-frame clones, not every one. The profile shows tens of thousands of clones, roughly 90% of them singletons. The sequencing here drew on CD4+ or CD8+ T cells sorted from blood, taken in a trial of the OX40 agonist ivuxolimab. These receptor sequences come from an adult with an advanced solid tumor such as melanoma, head and neck, liver or kidney cancer.

This clone was seen just once. The chain is built from TRBV11-2 and TRBJ1-4; TRBD1 matches 9 bases. Germline V CDR1 and CDR2: SGHAT, FQNNGV. The CDR3 runs to 15 residues. Trimming removed 4 bases from V and 7 bases from J; junction bases left unmatched: 7. This CDR3 reads CASSSPGQGSEKLFF. CDR3 DNA: TGTGCCAGCAGCTCCCCGGGACAGGGTAGTGAAAAACTGTTTTTT.

This clone was found once. The CDR3 DNA follows: TGTGCCAGCAGTCCGATAGACATATGGGACAGGGCAAGCCCCTACGAGCAGTACTTC. Translation gives CASSPIDIWDRASPYEQYF. The chain combines TRBV27 with TRBJ2-7; TRBD1 matches at 9 bases. The V gene end was trimmed by 5 bases and the J gene end by 2 bases; junction bases not matched to a gene: 19. The germline V gene encodes CDR1 MNHEY and CDR2 SMNVEV (reference sequence). The CDR3 is made up of 19 amino acids.

The chain couples TRBV6-1 to TRBJ2-1; D gene uncertain. This CDR3 has 14 amino acids. Germline CDR1 reads MNHNS; CDR2 reads SASEGT. Trimming stripped 5 bases from V and 0 bases from J, with 8 bases between. CDR3 DNA: TGTGCCAGCAGTCGGTCGACCTCCTACAATGAGCAGTTCTTC. Its translation is CASSRSTSYNEQFF.

The genes are TRBV12-1 and TRBJ2-7; TRBD2 was called by the table and not checked on the DNA. TRBV12-1 has pseudogene status. The CDR3 consists of 15 residues. For the CDR3, the DNA is TGTGCCAGCAGCCGTACTAGCGGGGTACCACGCGAGCAGTACTTC. This gives the protein CASSRTSGVPREQYF.

The genes are TRBV7-9 and TRBJ2-1; TRBD2 is a possible D gene (6 bases). Germline V gene sequence: CDR1 SEHNR, CDR2 FQNEAQ (reference sequence). There are 12 residues in the CDR3. V lost 4 bases and J 12 bases, leaving 13 bases between the germline ends. The CDR3 DNA follows: TGTGCCAGCAGCTGGGACTGGGGAAGGCAGTTCTTC. Translated: CASSWDWGRQFF.

The chain joins TRBV10-3 to TRBJ2-7; D is ambiguous. CDR3 length: 14 residues. V shed 4 bases and J shed 4 bases, with 14 bases lying between them. Germline assignment: CDR1 ENHRY and CDR2 SYGVKD. CDR3: CAISAPVTRYEQYF. CDR3 nucleotides: TGTGCCATCAGTGCCCCAGTCACTCGATACGAGCAGTACTTC.

This rearrangement joins TRBV4-2 to TRBJ2-1; 11 bases align to TRBD2. Germline CDR1 is LGHNA and CDR2 is YNFKEQ. The CDR3 totals 18 residues. V was pared by 0 bases and J by 9 bases, with 13 bases of the junction left unmatched. CDR3 nucleotides: TGTGCCAGCAGCCAAGATTTGTCTAGCGGGAGGTTGGTCGCTGAGCAGTTCTTC. Translated: CASSQDLSSGRLVAEQFF.

The J gene is TRBJ2-3, the V gene TRBV11-2; the D is unclear. This CDR3 comprises 17 residues. Trimming cost V 6 bases and J 0 bases, with 19 bases left between them. From germline, CDR1 is SGHAT and CDR2 FQNNGV. The CDR3 loop reads CASSFSVHAASTDTQYF. The CDR3 DNA is TGTGCCAGCAGTTTCTCAGTACACGCCGCCAGCACAGATACGCAGTATTTT. The full variable domain, with the rest looked up from reference TRBV11-2 and TRBJ2-3, is EAGVAQSPRYKIIEKRQSVAFWCNPISGHATLYWYQQILGQGPKLLIQFQNNGVVDDSQLPKDRFSAERLKGVDSTLKIQPAKLEDSAVYLCASSFSVHAASTDTQYFGPGTRLTVL.

This clone was recorded once. CDR3 loop: CSAERSYEQYF. Here the CDR3 DNA reads TGCAGTGCAGAGAGATCCTACGAGCAGTACTTC. The chain uses TRBV20-1 and TRBJ2-7; no clear D gene. The V end was cut by 6 bases, the J end by 1 base, with 7 bases between. From germline, CDR1 is DFQATT and CDR2 SNEGSKA (reference sequence). CDR3 size: 11 residues.

This chain connects TRBV6-1 to TRBJ2-7; no firm D call. CDR3 length: 13 residues. V was cut by 3 bases and J by 7 bases, with 13 bases left in between. CDR1 is MNHNS, CDR2 SASEGT, per germline. The DNA of the CDR3 is TGTGCCAGCAGTGATGCTAGGCCGGCTGAGCAGTACTTC. Its translation is CASSDARPAEQYF.

The chain couples TRBV2 to TRBJ2-1, with no clear D. V shed 2 bases and J shed 11 bases, with 13 bases lying between them. In germline, CDR1 is SNHLY, CDR2 FYNNEI. The length of the CDR3 is 13 residues. The CDR3, as DNA: TGTGCCAGCAGTGAAACCCCGGACCTACAGCAGTTCTTC. It codes for CASSETPDLQQFF. Using reference TRBV2 and TRBJ2-1 for the parts outside the CDR3, the full variable domain is EPEVTQTPSHQVTQMGQEVILRCVPISNHLYFYWYRQILGQKVEFLVSFYNNEISEKSEIFDDQFSVERPDGSNFTLKIRSTKLEDSAMYFCASSETPDLQQFFGPGTRLTVL.

The table lists this clone with a few counts. V gene TRBV29-1 combines with J gene TRBJ1-5, with D perhaps matching TRBD1 (5 bases). The CDR3 loop spans 13 amino acids. V was clipped by 4 bases and J by 7 bases, with 14 bases between them. In germline, CDR1 is SQVTM, CDR2 ANQGSEA. DNA for the CDR3: TGCAGCGTTGGAGGGGACTTTGGACAGCCCCAGCATTTT. Translated, it gives CSVGGDFGQPQHF.

This clone has a single count. V gene TRBV7-3 combines with J gene TRBJ2-7; D might be TRBD1 (6 bases). V lost 5 bases to trimming and J lost 3 bases, with 20 bases between them. Germline assignment: CDR1 SGHTA and CDR2 FQGTGA. The CDR3 has 16 amino acids. CDR3 sequence reads: CASSPETGPGVYEQYF. CDR3 DNA: TGTGCCAGCAGCCCTGAGACAGGACCTGGCGTCTACGAGCAGTACTTC. Complete variable domain (other parts from reference TRBV7-3 and TRBJ2-7): GAGVSQTPSNKVTEKGKYVELRCDPISGHTALYWYRQSLGQGPEFLIYFQGTGAADDSGLPNDRFFAVRPEGSVSTLKIQRTERGDSAVYLCASSPETGPGVYEQYFGPGTRLTVT.

The genes are TRBV5-1 and TRBJ1-2, with TRBD1 as a possible D gene (5 bases). Between the trimmed V and J ends, which lost 0 bases and 7 bases, there was a span of 13 bases. Germline CDR1 and CDR2: SGHRS and YFSETQ. CDR3 length: 14 amino acids. CDR3 in amino acids: CASSLVRGTGGYTF. CDR3 coding DNA: TGCGCCAGCAGCTTGGTTCGGGGGACTGGTGGCTACACCTTC.

The chain carries TRBV10-3 and TRBJ2-3; D unresolved. There are 16 residues in the CDR3. The V end was cut by 3 bases, the J end by 0 bases, with 13 bases between. Germline V gene lookup returns CDR1 ENHRY and CDR2 SYGVKD. The CDR3 region is CAISDPPPASTDTQYF. As DNA, the CDR3 is TGTGCCATCAGTGACCCTCCCCCAGCTAGCACAGATACGCAGTATTTT.

DNA for the CDR3: TGCGCCAGCAGCTGGACAGGACACGACACTGAAGCTTTCTTT. This encodes CASSWTGHDTEAFF. The chain combines TRBV5-1 with TRBJ1-1, with 7 positions matching TRBD1. Per germline, CDR1 SGHRS and CDR2 YFSETQ. The CDR3 is made up of 14 amino acids. Trimming removed 3 bases from V and 3 bases from J; junction bases left unmatched: 5.

The chain carries TRBV6-1 and TRBJ1-5; unclear D gene. Germline V lookup: CDR1 MNHNS, CDR2 SASEGT. The CDR3 is made up of 13 amino acids. The V end was cut by 1 base, the J end by 6 bases, with 7 bases between. The CDR3 loop reads CASSEGAGQPQHF. CDR3 in DNA: TGTGCCAGCAGTGAAGGCGCGGGTCAGCCCCAGCATTTT.

The chain employs TRBV27 and TRBJ2-5; D is possibly TRBD1 (6 bases). V was pared by 6 bases and J by 5 bases, with 22 bases between. The CDR3 spans 16 residues. Germline V gene lookup returns CDR1 MNHEY and CDR2 SMNVEV (reference sequence). The CDR3 loop reads CASRANGQSIGETQYF. CDR3 nucleotide sequence: TGTGCCAGCAGAGCAAATGGACAGTCAATAGGGGAGACCCAGTACTTC.

The rearrangement links TRBV6-1 to TRBJ2-7, with D tentatively TRBD2 (5 bases). Per germline, CDR1 MNHNS and CDR2 SASEGT. The germline V and J ends were trimmed by 3 bases and 4 bases, with 13 bases remaining between them. The CDR3 has 14 amino acids. The CDR3 nucleotides are TGTGCCAGCAGTGAGTCCGGGAATAAGTACGAGCAGTACTTC. Translated, it gives CASSESGNKYEQYF.

This clone has only a few counts. The chain employs TRBV7-3 and TRBJ2-1; 10 bases map to TRBD2. Trimming took 5 bases from V and 0 from J; bases not matched to a gene: 4. From germline, CDR1 is SGHTA and CDR2 FQGTGA. This CDR3 has 16 residues. The CDR3 nucleotides read TGTGCCAGCAGCCCTACTAGCGGGGTCTCCTACAATGAGCAGTTCTTC. Translated, it gives CASSPTSGVSYNEQFF.

This clone was seen once. The chain carries TRBV11-2 and TRBJ2-1; TRBD2 matches 14 bases. CDR3 size: 16 residues. The V segment lost 5 bases and the J segment 7 bases; nucleotides outside the gene matches: 7. Germline lookup yields CDR1 SGHAT and CDR2 FQNNGV. CDR3 sequence reads: CASSAGLAGALNEQFF. In nucleotides, the CDR3 is TGTGCCAGCAGCGCGGGACTAGCGGGAGCGTTGAATGAGCAGTTCTTC.

The rearrangement uses TRBV28 and TRBJ1-2; D is perhaps TRBD1 (5 bases). Trimming shortened V by 6 bases and J by 4 bases, and 12 bases separated the two germline ends. CDR1 and CDR2 from the germline V gene are MDHEN and SYDVKM. The CDR3 loop spans 13 amino acids. The CDR3 loop is CASRKGFIYGYTF. For the CDR3, the DNA is TGTGCCAGCAGGAAGGGGTTTATCTATGGCTACACCTTC.